These 14 T cell receptor beta chains came from one sample sequenced in a study of T cells in Graves' hyperthyroidism and ophthalmopathy. There were TCR beta CDR3 regions amplified from RNA transcripts. A first-round RT-PCR of the TCR CDR3 used the HTBI primer set. TCRdb re-called the multiplex PCR reads through MiXCR, storing one row per CDR3 protein. The profile covers hundreds of thousands of distinct CDR3 sequences, with over 35% appearing a single time and about 8.9% taken by the ten largest. Sequencing was carried out using blood. All receptors come from a man aged 18-30 years with Graves' hyperthyroidism.

V gene TRBV6-1 combines with J gene TRBJ1-6; maybe TRBD1 (6 bases). CDR1 MNHNS and CDR2 SASEGT come from the germline V gene. Trimming removed 6 bases at V and 7 bases at J, with 10 bases between. The CDR3 covers 13 residues. CDR3 protein: CASRTGRNSPLHF. The CDR3 DNA follows: TGTGCCAGCAGAACAGGGCGGAATTCACCCCTCCACTTT.

The V and J genes are TRBV12-3 or TRBV12-4 and TRBJ2-7, with D perhaps TRBD1 or TRBD2 (5 bases each). V shed 4 bases and J shed 9 bases, with 13 bases lying between them. This CDR3 contains 12 residues. CDR3 residues: CASSSGLRGQYF. The CDR3, as DNA: TGTGCCAGCAGTTCAGGCCTGAGGGGGCAGTACTTC.

This clonotype was counted only a few times. The junction does not match germline at one end; this may be a read error. CDR3 bases: TGTGCCAGCAGCCTTACCATTCAGGTGCCTGAAGCTTTCTTT. Residues: CASSLTIQVPEAFF. V and J are TRBV5-1 and TRBJ1-1, with D unclear. Germline loops: CDR1 SGHRS, CDR2 YFSETQ. The CDR3 sequence is 14 residues long.

A word on this clonotype: A much bigger clone sits one base away, suggesting this may be a read error. The chain is built from TRBV19 and TRBJ1-1; 10 bases align to TRBD1. Germline-derived CDR1 and CDR2 are LNHDA and SQIVND (reference sequence). This CDR3 has 13 amino acids. The trim removed 10 bases at V and 5 bases at J, leaving 7 bases unmatched. CDR3 sequence reads: CATRDRGWTEAFF. The CDR3 nucleotides read TGTGCCACCCGGGACAGGGGTTGGACTGAAGCTTTCTTT.

The chain joins TRBV5-4 to TRBJ2-7; D possibly corresponds to TRBD1 (6 bases). Germline V gene lookup returns CDR1 SGHNT and CDR2 YYREEE (reference sequence). The CDR3 contains 16 residues. The V and J ends lost 4 bases and 2 bases respectively, with 19 bases between them. This chain's CDR3 is CASSQEAQGRTYEQYF. For the CDR3, the DNA is TGTGCCAGCAGCCAGGAGGCCCAGGGGCGAACCTACGAGCAGTACTTC.

This clonotype showed up many times. V gene TRBV6-5 combines with J gene TRBJ2-7, with a possible D match to TRBD2 (5 bases). Germline lookup yields CDR1 MNHEY and CDR2 SVGAGI. V was shortened by 8 bases and J by 2 bases, with 10 bases between the two germline ends. This CDR3 spans 12 amino acids. DNA for the CDR3: TGTGCCAGCGTCGGGGAACCCTACGAGCAGTACTTC. This translates into CASVGEPYEQYF.

There are a few counts of this clonotype. The rearrangement uses TRBV5-1 and TRBJ1-5, with 9 positions matching TRBD1. The CDR3 runs 17 residues. Germline lookup yields CDR1 SGHRS and CDR2 YFSETQ. The junction had 17 bases not matched to a gene; V was cut back by 6 bases and J by 7 bases. The CDR3 sequence is CASKGTGCIAARQPQHF. The CDR3 DNA is TGCGCCAGCAAAGGGACAGGGTGTATTGCCGCGAGACAGCCCCAGCATTTT.

The V call is TRBV10-3, the J call TRBJ1-5; D is ambiguous. CDR1 and CDR2 (germline): ENHRY, SYGVKD. The CDR3 has 16 residues. With 4 bases removed from V and 11 bases from J, the gap between germline ends came to 24 bases. The CDR3 loop reads CAISGRTSGRAETQHF. The CDR3 bases are TGTGCCATCAGTGGTAGGACTAGCGGGAGGGCAGAGACCCAGCATTTT.

Many counts were recorded for this clonotype. The chain combines TRBV20-1 with TRBJ1-1, with D hard to call. Per germline, CDR1 DFQATT and CDR2 SNEGSKA (reference sequence). The CDR3 extends over 11 amino acids. Trimming left V 0 bases short and J 3 bases short, with 2 bases between. DNA for the CDR3: TGCAGTGCTAGAGATTACACTGAAGCTTTCTTT. Translated: CSARDYTEAFF.

About this clonotype itself: Germline and junction disagree at one end, which may indicate a read error. The J gene is TRBJ1-1, the V gene TRBV7-3, with 9 nucleotides matching TRBD1. The CDR3 is 16 amino acids. CDR1 and CDR2 (germline): SGHTA, FQGTGA. CDR3 nucleotides: TGCGCCAGCAGCCGCGGGACAGGGCAAATGAACACTGAAGCTTTCTTT. As protein: CASSRGTGQMNTEAFF.

This clonotype was seen at least ten times. The chain is built from TRBV29-1 and TRBJ1-5; D uncertain. Trimming pared 6 bases from V and 5 bases from J, leaving 14 bases between. CDR1 is SQVTM and CDR2 is ANQGSEA in the germline V gene. This CDR3 contains 13 residues. CDR3 in DNA: TGCAGCGTGGCTTGGGGAGAGGATCAGCCCCAGCATTTT. Translating it yields CSVAWGEDQPQHF.

As regards this clonotype: A much larger clone is a single base away; this may be a read error. Because the CDR3 is missing its conserved closing phenylalanine or tryptophan, this is likely a read error. The chain uses TRBV29-1 and TRBJ2-7; 9 positions agree with TRBD2. V gave up 6 bases and J gave up 2 bases; unmatched junction bases: 11. The CDR3 is 15 residues long. CDR1 SQVTM and CDR2 ANQGSEA come from the germline V gene. The CDR3 is CSVGTSTGGAYEQYY. The CDR3 region has the DNA TGCAGCGTCGGGACTAGCACCGGGGGGGCCTACGAGCAGTACTAC.

CDR3 nucleotide sequence: TGCGCCAGCAGCCAAGATTATGTGTCACCGACCGAGGTTTTGCATTTT. Translation: CASSQDYVSPTEVLHF. The chain uses TRBV4-3 and TRBJ1-5; no definite D call. Germline V gene sequence: CDR1 LGHNA, CDR2 YSLEER. Trimming pared 0 bases from V and 15 bases from J, leaving 24 bases between. The CDR3 is 16 residues long.

This chain links TRBV29-1 with TRBJ1-6, with a tentative D call TRBD1 (5 bases). CDR3 length equals 12 residues. The germline gives CDR1 SQVTM, CDR2 ANQGSEA. The V end lost 4 bases, the J end lost 8 bases, and 9 bases lay between the germline ends. The chain's CDR3 is CSVAGSDSPLHF. In DNA, the CDR3 is TGCAGCGTTGCAGGGTCTGATTCACCCCTCCACTTT.